This T cell receptor (beta chain) was captured by sequencing in a study of cytomegalovirus exposure and HLA in healthy donors (TCRdb year 2017). About the study as a whole: An earlier analysis of approximately 590 of the donors reported about 290 Gb of sequence data and some 120 million unique TCR beta sequences from some 180 million T cells. An early release that covered fewer than 750 HLA-typed donors contained approximately 300 gigabases of sequencing data and 70 million to 100 million unique TCR sequences. Of the 350 to 450 genotyped donors, over 80% were placed in the genetic ancestry cluster associated with self-reported Caucasian donors. The study was designed to test whether signatures of past pathogen exposure could be identified by cataloging public T cell receptors. The T cell repertoires of roughly 660 subjects were profiled by immunosequencing and related to cytomegalovirus serostatus. A separate validation cohort of 100 to 150 different subjects was used in addition to the 666-subject first cohort. To predict cytomegalovirus infection status, the study combined high-throughput TCR immunosequencing, statistical association of individual TCRs with disease status, and machine learning. A later analysis re-examined previously published TCR beta repertoires from about 670 donors and added high-resolution HLA genotyping to investigate patterns of TCR occurrence. In the later analysis, no new phenotypic data were used to find candidate immune exposures; instead, reliance was placed on TCR beta sequences and their occurrence across donors. An earlier analysis of 587 of the donors applied high-throughput TCR beta sequencing to assess whether each TCR beta V gene segment acted as functional or pseudogenic. Donor age, sex, ethnicity and CMV serostatus were compiled together with the repertoire data. A later genetic analysis used genome-wide SNP genotypes for 398 of the 666 donors, treating that subset as a discovery cohort. All discovery cohort repertoires had been generated using a single sequencing platform. Both class I and class II loci were covered by HLA typing, at four-digit resolution. The number of typed donors differed by locus: about 629-630 for A, B, C, DRB1 and DQB1; 522 for DQA1; 606 for DPA1; and 400 to 480 for DPB1. Roughly five DR-DQ haplotypes were handled as single units for association and clustering because linkage in the cohort was strong. On average, roughly 240,000 unique TCR beta nucleotide sequences were sequenced per donor among fewer than 500 genotyped donors of the cohort, with roughly 20% of those sequences being non-productive. What the work shows at the level of the full study, not this receptor alone: In this cohort, only TCR beta chains were sequenced, and detectable features were limited by the absence of alpha or paired-chain data. The only immune exposure information available for the cohort was CMV serostatus. Sequencing depth was assumed to be roughly uniform across donors in the presence/absence analyses, though that assumption may not hold. While some public TCRs were present in many individuals, most TCR sequences turned up only very rarely across donors. A later genetic analysis reported fewer N-insertions in productive TCRs among donors in an Asian-associated ancestry cluster than the roughly 700-donor mean. In a later analysis, TCR association rates were found to vary across HLA loci, with the most associated TCRs seen for DRB1 alleles and the fewest for HLA-C alleles. A further reported finding was that TCR beta sequences accurately predicted the HLA-A and HLA-B alleles for most subjects in the first cohort. Compared with equally common non-associated chains, HLA-associated TCR beta chains in a later analysis were more clonally expanded and had lower generation probabilities. Because counts were too low, seventeen rarely observed V segments, including chromosome 9 orphons, were excluded from the earlier analysis of around 590 of the donors. V-gene and J-gene trimming of TCR beta chains was associated with a missense DCLRE1C variant in a later genetic analysis, and the association was replicated in an independent cohort. An earlier analysis of approximately 500 of the donors showed that most TCR beta V segments appeared in productive rearrangements either about 90% or about 30% of the time, which broadly matched IMGT annotations. Strong co-occurrence of HLA alleles, especially DR and DQ, made assigning TCR associations to individual alleles difficult. In a later analysis, several top co-occurrence clusters were reported to appear linked to parvovirus B19, influenza, CMV and Epstein-Barr virus. HLA typing was unavailable for some donors at each locus, so association tests used only the typed subset. The 87-base-pair reads could not distinguish some IMGT-functional V segments, including TRBV6-2 and TRBV6-3, so those segments were excluded. The authors suggested that the approach could potentially be generalized to other disease states and immunological phenotypes. A cluster of highly shared sequence variants was judged likely to be a technical artifact of the sequencing pipeline. A later analysis associated about 16,000 TCR beta sequences with specific HLA alleles at a false discovery rate of 0.05. The study gave a list of roughly 150 TCR beta chains associated with cytomegalovirus. According to a later analysis, most CMV-associated TCR beta chains appeared to be HLA-restricted, and the HLA associations seemed to be driven largely by CMV exposure. A few of the identified cytomegalovirus-associated TCR beta chains were confirmed in vitro to be specific for cytomegalovirus antigens. In both the original and validation cohorts, the classifier was reported to diagnose cytomegalovirus status with high specificity and sensitivity. Linkage disequilibrium might explain the correlated functional status among segregating V segments, but an unknown experimental factor could not be excluded.

As for this clone: Its antigen remains undetermined. Base qualities are not provided; no much larger clone lies one nucleotide away.

Library preparation used the immunoSEQ multiplex PCR assay. The multiplex PCR relied on a mix of 60 forward primers for TCR Vbeta segments and 13 reverse primers for TCR Jbeta segments. Amplification of the CDR3 region of rearranged TCR beta genes was performed with a multiplex PCR assay on genomic DNA. On the Illumina HiSeq System, the amplified TCR beta libraries were sequenced as 87-base-pair reads. In the original analysis: Across the 670 or so repertoires, a later analysis counted 60 million to 90 million unique TCR beta chains, about 10 million of which were shared by at least two donors. Raw reads were error-corrected and collapsed into unique sequences with a nearest-neighbor algorithm that merged closely related sequences to remove PCR and sequencing errors. CDR3 sequences were aligned to IMGT reference sequences to assign V, D and J gene segments. For a sequence to be retained, a match of at least six nucleotides to both a V gene segment and a J gene segment was required. A rearrangement counted as productive if the CDR3 had no stop codons and remained in frame with V and J, and every other rearrangement counted as non-productive. CDR3 was defined by IMGT convention, running from the second conserved V-encoded cysteine to the conserved J-encoded phenylalanine. The earlier analysis of around 640 of the donors excluded sequences that lacked an unambiguous match to a single V gene segment. An earlier analysis of several hundred of the donors classified V segments as functional when productive rearrangements were above 56.7% and as segregating when the standard deviation between donors was above 5%. A statistical classification framework was developed to diagnose cytomegalovirus status using the catalog of TCR beta chain sequences. V and J gene assignment, in a later analysis, came from comparing TCR nucleotide sequences with IMGT/GENE-DB human TR gene sequences. A later analysis assigned CDR3 sequences and most-parsimonious VDJ recombination scenarios with the TCRdist pipeline. In a later analysis, every TCR beta chain was defined by the combination of its CDR3 amino acid sequence and its V-gene family, and reads without a unique V-gene family were dropped. To address suspected cross-contamination and a sequencing artifact, a later analysis removed 550 to 750 highly shared, low-generation-probability nucleotide sequences. In a later analysis, a clonal expansion index was calculated for each public chain from normalized within-repertoire ranks of inferred template counts. A later analysis computed generation probabilities with a VDJ recombination model fitted to out-of-frame rearrangements, and checked the results against IGoR. Hypergeometric tests were used in a later analysis to score TCR-TCR, TCR-HLA and TCR-CMV co-occurrence, with a repertoire-size bias correction applied to the TCR pairs. In a later analysis, false discovery rates were estimated by permuting HLA or CMV assignments 20 times. In a later analysis, co-occurring TCRs were grouped using DBSCAN, and TCRdist sequence similarity was added for clustering within HLA-allele-positive subsets. Repertoires with fewer than 30,000 or more than 120,000 public chains, plus five repertoires with anomalous nucleotide sharing, were excluded from co-occurrence clustering. TCRdb holds this immuneACCESS table with in-frame rearrangements only. Some clones are missing; in checked studies, unresolved V genes explain under half, and the rest has no known cause. Clone size and the V and J calls come from that table; the DNA yielded D and trimming. This sample has some 120,000 clones in its table, and roughly 9% of those were observed once. The ten top clones hold around 6.1% of the sample.

The V and J ends are trimmed by 0 bases and 2 bases, leaving 10 bases between them. The CDR3 has 15 amino acids, counting the end cysteine and phenylalanine. Of the read, only the CDR3 DNA is kept; its 45 bases are in frame from base 1. CDR1 and CDR2 are read off the germline V gene (reference sequence) as LNHNV and YYDKDF. In total, approximately 610 healthy bone marrow donors made up the cohort. All cohort members were sampled while nominally healthy, although unrecorded immune exposures were likely present. The donor was CMV seropositive and belonged to the group of more than 250 seropositive cohort members. Every donor gave a peripheral blood sample, and the peripheral blood mononuclear cells from that sample were used for TCR beta sequencing. The Qiagen DNeasy Blood Extraction Kit was used to extract genomic DNA from the blood cell samples.

The TCR sequence derives from a woman between 35 and 50 years old in good health and CMV-seropositive. This chain joins TRBV15 to TRBJ1-2, with no confidently assigned D gene. Material for sequencing was PBMCs. The sequenced DNA: TGTGCCACCAGCAGAGAGTCAGGTCTCAACTATGGCTACACCTTC. This gives the protein CATSRESGLNYGYTF.